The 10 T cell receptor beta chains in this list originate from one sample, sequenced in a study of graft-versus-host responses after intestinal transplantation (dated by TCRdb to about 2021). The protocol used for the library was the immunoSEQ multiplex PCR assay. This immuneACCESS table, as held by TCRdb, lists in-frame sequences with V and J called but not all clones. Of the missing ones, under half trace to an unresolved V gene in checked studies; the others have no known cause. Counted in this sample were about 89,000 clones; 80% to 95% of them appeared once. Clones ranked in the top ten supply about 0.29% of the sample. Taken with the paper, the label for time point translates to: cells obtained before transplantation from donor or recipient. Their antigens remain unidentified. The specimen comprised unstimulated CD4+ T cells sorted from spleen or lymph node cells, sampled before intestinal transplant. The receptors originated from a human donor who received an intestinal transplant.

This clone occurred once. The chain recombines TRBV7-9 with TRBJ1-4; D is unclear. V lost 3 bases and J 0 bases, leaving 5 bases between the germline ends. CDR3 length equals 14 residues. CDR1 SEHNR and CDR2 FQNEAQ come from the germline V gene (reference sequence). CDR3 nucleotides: TGTGCCAGCAGCTTGATCTCAACTAATGAAAAACTGTTTTTT. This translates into CASSLISTNEKLFF.

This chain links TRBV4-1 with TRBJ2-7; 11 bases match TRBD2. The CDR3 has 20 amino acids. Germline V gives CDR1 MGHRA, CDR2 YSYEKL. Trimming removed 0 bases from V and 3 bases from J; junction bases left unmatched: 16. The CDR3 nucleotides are TGCGCCAGCAGCCAAGAACCGGTAGCGGGAGGGCCCAATTCCTACTACGAGCAGTACTTC. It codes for CASSQEPVAGGPNSYYEQYF.

CDR3 residues: CASSQGLRGNTQYF. CDR3 bases: TGCGCCAGCAGCCAAGGGCTTCGCGGGAATACGCAGTATTTT. The V call is TRBV4-1, the J call TRBJ2-3; TRBD2 might be the D (6 bases). CDR1 and CDR2 (germline): MGHRA, YSYEKL. V gave up 1 base and J gave up 7 bases, with 12 bases separating them. The CDR3 is made up of 14 amino acids.

CDR3 in DNA: TGTGCCAGCAGTGATCAATCCGTTAGCACTGAAGCTTTCTTT. Its protein is CASSDQSVSTEAFF. The J gene is TRBJ1-1, the V gene TRBV2; no clear D gene. Between the trimmed V and J ends, which lost 3 bases and 4 bases, there was a span of 12 bases. Per the germline V gene, CDR1 is SNHLY and CDR2 is FYNNEI. The CDR3 consists of 14 residues. Complete variable domain (other parts from reference TRBV2 and TRBJ1-1): EPEVTQTPSHQVTQMGQEVILRCVPISNHLYFYWYRQILGQKVEFLVSFYNNEISEKSEIFDDQFSVERPDGSNFTLKIRSTKLEDSAMYFCASSDQSVSTEAFFGQGTRLTVV.

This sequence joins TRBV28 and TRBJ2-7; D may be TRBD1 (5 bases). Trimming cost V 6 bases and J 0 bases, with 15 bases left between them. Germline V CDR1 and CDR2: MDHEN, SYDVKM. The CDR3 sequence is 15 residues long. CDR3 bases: TGTGCCAGCAGCCTCTGGGGCCGTAGCTCCTACGAGCAGTACTTC. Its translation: CASSLWGRSSYEQYF.

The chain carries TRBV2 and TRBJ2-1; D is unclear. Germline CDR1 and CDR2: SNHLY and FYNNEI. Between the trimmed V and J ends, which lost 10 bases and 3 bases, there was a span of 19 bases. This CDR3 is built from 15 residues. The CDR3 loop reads CATARDPFGYNEQFF. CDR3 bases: TGTGCCACCGCCCGTGACCCGTTTGGCTACAATGAGCAGTTCTTC.

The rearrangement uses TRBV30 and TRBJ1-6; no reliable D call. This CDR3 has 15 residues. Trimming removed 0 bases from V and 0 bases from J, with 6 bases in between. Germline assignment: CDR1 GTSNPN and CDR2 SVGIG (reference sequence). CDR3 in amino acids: CAWSVRLSYNSPLHF. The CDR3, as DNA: TGTGCCTGGAGTGTACGCCTCTCCTATAATTCACCCCTCCACTTT.

CDR3 protein: CATSRSLGPSTGTEAFF. CDR3 nucleotides: TGTGCCACCAGCAGATCCCTTGGCCCCTCAACGGGGACTGAAGCTTTCTTT. V usage is TRBV15 and J usage is TRBJ1-1; unclear D gene. The CDR3 extends over 17 amino acids. The V gene's germline CDR1 is LNHNV and CDR2 YYDKDF (reference sequence). The V gene lost 2 bases and the J gene lost 5 bases, with 21 bases spanning the gap.

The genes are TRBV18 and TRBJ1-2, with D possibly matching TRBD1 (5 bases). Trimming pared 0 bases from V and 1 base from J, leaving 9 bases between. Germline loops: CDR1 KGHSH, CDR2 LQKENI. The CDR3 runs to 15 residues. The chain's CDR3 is CASSPPGRINYGYTF. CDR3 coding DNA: TGTGCCAGCTCACCACCGGGACGGATTAACTATGGCTACACCTTC. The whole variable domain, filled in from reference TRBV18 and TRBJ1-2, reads NAGVMQNPRHLVRRRGQEARLRCSPMKGHSHVYWYRQLPEEGLKFMVYLQKENIIDESGMPKERFSAEFPKEGPSILRIQQVVRGDSAAYFCASSPPGRINYGYTFGSGTRLTVV.

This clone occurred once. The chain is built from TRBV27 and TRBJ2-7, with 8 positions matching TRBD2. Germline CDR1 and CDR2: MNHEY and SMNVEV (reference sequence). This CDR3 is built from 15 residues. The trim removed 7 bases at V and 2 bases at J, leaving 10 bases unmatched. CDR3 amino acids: CASTTIPGGPYEQYF. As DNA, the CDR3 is TGTGCCAGCACCACAATCCCGGGGGGGCCCTACGAGCAGTACTTC.